One and the same sample provided the 27 T cell receptor beta chains below, sequenced in a study of T-cell reconstitution after alpha-beta-depleted transplantation in children. Construction of the TCRbeta library involved unique molecular identifiers. TCRdb re-derived calls from the PCR reads in MiXCR, one entry per CDR3 protein. The sample carries roughly 350,000 distinct CDR3 sequences, 10% recorded once. Sequencing used PBMCs from the stem cell graft donor, obtained from the stem cell graft. The origin of the receptors is a human donor who donated a stem cell graft to a child with acute lymphoblastic leukemia.

In its sample, this clonotype was seen many times. The genes are TRBV28 and TRBJ2-5, with D possibly matching TRBD1 (6 bases). V lost 5 bases and J lost 3, with 10 bases in between. The CDR3 is made up of 13 amino acids. Germline loops: CDR1 MDHEN, CDR2 SYDVKM. CDR3 sequence: CASSLPGEETQYF. The CDR3 DNA reads TGTGCCAGCAGTCTGCCAGGGGAAGAGACCCAGTACTTC.

This clonotype was counted a few times. A much larger clone differs from this one at a single base, so this may be a read error. J is TRBJ2-7 and V is TRBV28; D remains ambiguous. Trimming pared 2 bases from V and 4 bases from J, leaving 6 bases between. The CDR3 has 12 amino acids. CDR1 and CDR2 (germline): MDHEN, SYDVKM. The CDR3 protein is CASSLRWYEQYF. As DNA, the CDR3 is TGTGCCAGCAGTTTAAGGTGGTACGAGCAGTACTTC.

This clonotype has a handful of counts. CDR3 bases: TGTGCCAGTAGTGAGTTTGCCGGACACACAGATACGCAGTATTTT. It specifies CASSEFAGHTDTQYF. The V call is TRBV19, the J call TRBJ2-3, with D maybe TRBD1 (5 bases). Trimming stripped 5 bases from V and 2 bases from J, with 14 bases between. The CDR3 contains 15 residues. Germline values: CDR1 LNHDA, CDR2 SQIVND (reference sequence). Full variable domain (missing parts from reference TRBV19 and TRBJ2-3): DGGITQSPKYLFRKEGQNVTLSCEQNLNHDAMYWYRQDPGQGLRLIYYSQIVNDFQKGDIAEGYSVSREKKESFPLTVTSAQKNPTAFYLCASSEFAGHTDTQYFGPGTRLTVL.

This clonotype was counted only a few times. The chain uses TRBV3-1 and TRBJ2-7; 8 nucleotides match TRBD2. V lost 3 bases, J lost 4 bases, and 8 bases stayed unmatched. The germline V gene has CDR1 LGHDT and CDR2 YNNKEL (reference sequence). The CDR3 has 15 amino acids. CDR3 loop: CASSQMGLESYEQYF. The CDR3 nucleotides are TGTGCCAGCAGCCAGATGGGACTAGAGAGTTACGAGCAGTACTTC.

The chain carries TRBV27 and TRBJ1-5; 9 bases line up with TRBD1. Germline CDR1 is MNHEY and CDR2 is SMNVEV (reference sequence). V trimming: 5 bases; J trimming: 6 bases; junction bases outside the gene matches: 8. CDR3 size: 15 residues. The chain's CDR3 is CASSLHRGQGQPQHF. In nucleotides, the CDR3 is TGTGCCAGCAGTCTACACAGGGGGCAAGGTCAGCCCCAGCATTTT.

The sample holds a few counts of this clonotype. The rearrangement uses TRBV29-1 and TRBJ2-7; TRBD2 might be the D (6 bases). The germline CDR1 and CDR2 sequences are SQVTM and ANQGSEA. V dropped 2 bases and J dropped 4 bases, with 18 bases sitting between them. The CDR3 runs to 15 residues. This CDR3 reads CSVETEAGRTYEQYF. The CDR3 DNA reads TGCAGCGTTGAAACCGAGGCAGGGAGGACTTACGAGCAGTACTTC.

The V call is TRBV29-1, the J call TRBJ2-6; maybe TRBD1 (6 bases). Trimming removed 6 bases at V and 0 bases at J, with 9 bases between. This CDR3 contains 14 residues. Per the germline V gene, CDR1 is SQVTM and CDR2 is ANQGSEA. In DNA form, the CDR3 reads TGCAGCGTGTTAGGGGGCTCTGGGGCCAACGTCCTGACTTTC. Translation gives CSVLGGSGANVLTF. The variable domain in full, with the rest retrieved from reference TRBV29-1 and TRBJ2-6, is SAVISQKPSRDICQRGTSLTIQCQVDSQVTMMFWYRQQPGQSLTLIATANQGSEATYESGFVIDKFPISRPNLTFSTLTVSNMSPEDSSIYLCSVLGGSGANVLTFGAGSRLTVL.

This clonotype was detected a few times. The chain couples TRBV20-1 to TRBJ2-3; 8 bases match TRBD2. CDR3 length: 14 amino acids. V was pared by 3 bases and J by 4 bases, with 6 bases of the junction left unmatched. Looked up from germline, CDR1 is DFQATT and CDR2 is SNEGSKA (reference sequence). CDR3 bases: TGCAGTGCTAGCGGGAGGGCCCCTGCAGATACGCAGTATTTT. It specifies CSASGRAPADTQYF.

The J gene is TRBJ1-2, the V gene TRBV28; the match to TRBD1 covers 10 bases. After removal of 0 bases from V and 4 bases from J, the junction contained 5 bases not matched to a gene. The V gene's germline CDR1 is MDHEN and CDR2 SYDVKM. The CDR3 covers 16 residues. The CDR3 bases are TGTGCCAGCAGTTTATGGAGACAGGGGGCGGTCTATGGCTACACCTTC. Its protein product is CASSLWRQGAVYGYTF.

The CDR3 region is CAIRRAGTGSSGANVLTF. The DNA for the CDR3 is TGTGCCATCAGGAGGGCCGGGACAGGGAGCTCTGGGGCCAACGTCCTGACTTTC. The J gene is TRBJ2-6, the V gene TRBV10-3; 9 positions match TRBD1. The CDR3 consists of 18 residues. The V and J ends lost 6 bases and 0 bases, in that order; junction bases with no gene match: 9. Germline V lookup: CDR1 ENHRY, CDR2 SYGVKD.

This clonotype was found a few times. The chain has TRBV5-6 and TRBJ2-7; D is undetermined. The V gene's germline CDR1 is SGHDT and CDR2 YYEEEE. With 4 bases removed from V and 5 bases from J, the gap between germline ends came to 13 bases. The CDR3 runs to 13 residues. CDR3 sequence reads: CASSPAPANEQYF. For the CDR3, the DNA is TGTGCCAGCAGCCCGGCCCCAGCCAACGAGCAGTACTTC.

The chain links TRBV12-3 or TRBV12-4 to TRBJ1-6; D unclear. The CDR3 runs to 14 residues. Trimming took 4 bases from V and 10 from J, leaving 14 bases between them. The CDR3 protein is CASSSAGKNSPLHF. CDR3 in DNA: TGTGCCAGCAGTTCGGCAGGAAAAAACTCACCCCTCCACTTT.

In its sample, this clonotype was seen a few times. The chain couples TRBV7-8 to TRBJ2-7, with D maybe TRBD1 (6 bases). Germline CDR1 and CDR2: SGHVS and FQNEAQ. This CDR3 comprises 14 residues. Trimming stripped 5 bases from V and 6 bases from J, with 17 bases between. CDR3 in DNA: TGTGCCAGCAGCGAACAGGGTATTGCGTCCGAGCAGTACTTC. Amino acids: CASSEQGIASEQYF.

The rearrangement links TRBV4-1 to TRBJ2-3; 10 positions match TRBD2. The J segment lost 2 bases and the V segment lost 1 base, leaving 6 bases of the junction unmatched. Per the germline V gene, CDR1 is MGHRA and CDR2 is YSYEKL. The CDR3 is made up of 17 amino acids. CDR3 loop: CASSQGSTSGFTDTQYF. The CDR3, as DNA: TGCGCCAGCAGCCAAGGGTCGACTAGCGGGTTCACAGATACGCAGTATTTT.

This clonotype was detected many times. The gene calls are TRBV28 and TRBJ2-7; 10 bases agree with TRBD2. V lost 4 bases, J lost 2 bases, and 5 bases stayed unmatched. The CDR3 consists of 15 residues. Germline lookup yields CDR1 MDHEN and CDR2 SYDVKM. CDR3: CASSYRTSGAYEQYF. CDR3 DNA sequence: TGTGCCAGCAGTTACAGGACTAGCGGTGCCTACGAGCAGTACTTC.

By share, this clonotype counts as medium-sized. The chain links TRBV13 to TRBJ1-3, with TRBD1 matching 7 bases. The V and J ends lost 9 bases and 3 bases, in that order; junction bases with no gene match: 11. The CDR3 is 15 residues long. The germline CDR1 and CDR2 sequences are PRHDT and FYEKMQ (reference sequence). The CDR3: CASANRGLFGNTIYF. CDR3 sequence (DNA): TGTGCCAGTGCAAACAGGGGATTATTTGGAAACACCATATATTTT.

This clonotype was recorded at least ten times. This chain uses TRBV5-6 with TRBJ2-3; D unresolved. Germline loops: CDR1 SGHDT, CDR2 YYEEEE. The CDR3 is made up of 12 amino acids. V gave up 0 bases and J gave up 6 bases, with 5 bases separating them. CDR3 region: CASSLVEDTQYF. Here the CDR3 DNA reads TGTGCCAGCAGCTTGGTGGAGGATACGCAGTATTTT. The whole variable domain, remainder taken from reference TRBV5-6 and TRBJ2-3, is DAGVTQSPTHLIKTRGQQVTLRCSPKSGHDTVSWYQQALGQGPQFIFQYYEEEERQRGNFPDRFSGHQFPNYSSELNVNALLLGDSALYLCASSLVEDTQYFGPGTRLTVL.

The table lists this clonotype with many counts. CDR3 DNA sequence: TGCGCCAGCAGCCAAGATCGAGGGCCTGAAGCTTTCTTT. This codes for CASSQDRGPEAFF. The chain joins TRBV4-1 to TRBJ1-1; the D is unclear. CDR3 size: 13 residues. Germline loops: CDR1 MGHRA, CDR2 YSYEKL. Trimming pared 0 bases from V and 6 bases from J, leaving 8 bases between.

The V call is TRBV7-2, the J call TRBJ2-2; D might be TRBD1 (6 bases). This CDR3 spans 18 amino acids. Germline loops: CDR1 SGHTA, CDR2 FQGNSA. Trimming stripped 1 base from V and 0 bases from J, with 15 bases between. The CDR3 coding sequence is TGTGCCAGCAGCTTAGGCGCCACCGGGACACCGAACACCGGGGAGCTGTTTTTT. Protein: CASSLGATGTPNTGELFF.

The table lists this clonotype with a few counts. V is TRBV5-6 and J is TRBJ2-1; TRBD1 or TRBD2 may be the D gene (5 bases each). CDR3 length: 13 amino acids. Deletions cut 2 bases from V and 7 bases from J, with 10 bases between. Germline values: CDR1 SGHDT, CDR2 YYEEEE. CDR3 sequence reads: CASSLGDLNEQFF. CDR3 coding DNA: TGTGCCAGCAGCTTAGGGGACCTTAATGAGCAGTTCTTC.

The genes are TRBV6-2 or TRBV6-3 and TRBJ2-6; unclear D gene. Germline V gives CDR1 MNHEY, CDR2 SVGEGT. V was clipped by 7 bases and J by 2 bases, with 15 bases between them. The CDR3 totals 16 residues. The CDR3 loop reads CASTVDMGTGANVLTF. The CDR3 nucleotides read TGTGCCAGCACCGTAGATATGGGAACTGGGGCCAACGTCCTGACTTTC.

The genes are TRBV27 and TRBJ2-1, with 8 nucleotides matching TRBD2. The germline CDR1 and CDR2 sequences are MNHEY and SMNVEV (reference sequence). The V and J ends lost 8 bases and 5 bases, in that order; junction bases with no gene match: 8. The CDR3 sequence is 14 residues long. Written as DNA, the CDR3 is TGTGCCAGCGGTGGGAGCGGGAGAAACAATGAGCAGTTCTTC. It yields the protein CASGGSGRNNEQFF.

This clonotype was counted between two and nine times. The chain recombines TRBV25-1 with TRBJ2-1; no clear D gene. The CDR3 spans 15 residues. Trimming shortened V by 5 bases and J by 3 bases, and 14 bases separated the two germline ends. Germline V CDR1 and CDR2: MGHDK, SYGVNS. CDR3 sequence: CASSRRSPFYNEQFF. Here the CDR3 DNA reads TGTGCCAGCAGTCGACGATCCCCCTTCTACAATGAGCAGTTCTTC.

This clonotype has ten or more counts. This chain joins TRBV11-3 and TRBJ2-1; unclear D gene. The CDR3 totals 11 residues. V was cut by 3 bases and J by 5 bases, with 2 bases left in between. The germline V gene encodes CDR1 SGHNT and CDR2 YENEEA. The DNA for the CDR3 is TGTGCCAGCAGCTTCAACAATGAGCAGTTCTTC. Residues: CASSFNNEQFF.

This clonotype was recorded a few times. The chain joins TRBV5-1 to TRBJ2-7; D not resolved. The germline gives CDR1 SGHRS, CDR2 YFSETQ. The CDR3 consists of 13 residues. V lost 0 bases and J lost 5, with 9 bases in between. The CDR3 reads CASSLGDFDEQYF. CDR3 bases: TGCGCCAGCAGCTTGGGCGACTTCGACGAGCAGTACTTC.

This clonotype was observed a few times. The J gene is TRBJ2-3, the V gene TRBV28, with TRBD1 as a possible D gene (6 bases). V gave up 0 bases and J gave up 0 bases, with 13 bases separating them. Germline CDR1 and CDR2: MDHEN and SYDVKM. The CDR3 has 17 residues. CDR3 residues: CASSLWGHPPSTDTQYF. The CDR3 nucleotides are TGTGCCAGCAGTTTATGGGGACATCCTCCTAGCACAGATACGCAGTATTTT.

There are a few counts of this clonotype. The rearrangement links TRBV5-1 to TRBJ2-4; possibly TRBD1 for D (6 bases). Germline V gene lookup returns CDR1 SGHRS and CDR2 YFSETQ. The CDR3 totals 14 residues. V was cut by 4 bases and J by 5 bases, with 13 bases left in between. CDR3 sequence: CASSIQGRENIQYF. CDR3 nucleotides: TGCGCCAGCAGCATACAGGGCCGGGAAAACATTCAGTACTTC.